The 6 T cell receptor beta chains presented below share a single source sample, sequenced in a study of post-analysis software for immune sequencing data. General study points: Elevated frequency relative to controls characterized several TRBV segments in patients, TRBV5-6, TRBV5-1 and TRBV20-1 among them.

These TCRs' antigens remain unknown. Unique molecular identifiers were built into the TCR beta cDNA libraries. TCRdb called the PCR reads again in MiXCR, with one record for every CDR3 protein. Of roughly 400,000 distinct CDR3 sequences detected, roughly 40% appear once; the ten largest clones hold 7.6%. Material: blood. All receptors come from a girl aged 2-9 years with multiple sclerosis.

The chain recombines TRBV24-1 with TRBJ2-3; TRBD2 is a possible D gene (6 bases). CDR3 size: 15 residues. The V gene lost 4 bases and the J gene lost 4 bases, with 14 bases spanning the gap. In germline, CDR1 is KGHDR, CDR2 SFDVKD. The CDR3 is CATSEPAGGPDTQYF. In DNA, the CDR3 is TGTGCCACCAGTGAGCCCGCCGGGGGACCAGATACGCAGTATTTT.

The chain employs TRBV29-1 and TRBJ2-3; 10 bases align to TRBD2. Germline V lookup: CDR1 SQVTM, CDR2 ANQGSEA. CDR3 length equals 13 residues. V dropped 5 bases and J dropped 5; count of bases not matched to a gene: 4. This CDR3 reads CSVSGRAIDTQYF. The CDR3 DNA follows: TGCAGCGTTAGCGGGAGGGCCATAGATACGCAGTATTTT.

J is TRBJ1-2 and V is TRBV27; possibly TRBD1 for D (5 bases). V dropped 3 bases and J dropped 8 bases, with 16 bases sitting between them. The CDR3 has 14 residues. Germline CDR1 MNHEY, CDR2 SMNVEV (reference sequence). CDR3 sequence: CASSLASGAQGYTF. The CDR3 nucleotides are TGTGCCAGCAGTTTGGCGTCTGGGGCGCAAGGCTACACCTTC.

The chain has TRBV9 and TRBJ2-5, with 12 bases that match TRBD2. Germline trimming cut 0 bases from V and 11 bases from J; bases unmatched to any gene: 23. The CDR3 has 20 amino acids. The germline gives CDR1 SGDLS, CDR2 YYNGEE. CDR3 bases: TGTGCCAGCAGCGTAGACTGGAACCGAGGACTAGCGGGATCCCAGAATGAGCAGTACTTC. It encodes CASSVDWNRGLAGSQNEQYF.

This clonotype was counted a single time. The CDR3 DNA reads as TGTGCCAGCAGCTATAGGACTACCTCGGGCCCGACACAAGAGACCCAGTTCTTC. This encodes CASSYRTTSGPTQETQFF. The chain carries TRBV6-5 and TRBJ2-5; maybe TRBD2 (6 bases). The DNA end lines up better with TRBJ2-1; the J call may be wrong. CDR3 length: 18 residues. Germline V gives CDR1 MNHEY, CDR2 SVGAGI.

In this sample, this clonotype turned up a few times. The chain recombines TRBV18 with TRBJ2-2; the D is unclear. The ends were cut back, 2 bases at V and 2 bases at J, with 3 bases in the middle. Germline values: CDR1 KGHSH, CDR2 LQKENI. The CDR3 totals 13 residues. CDR3 residues: CASSPVNTGELFF. DNA for the CDR3: TGTGCCAGCTCACCAGTCAACACCGGGGAGCTGTTTTTT.